These 16 T cell receptor beta chains came from one sample sequenced in a study of T cell responses to AZD1222 COVID-19 vaccine. TCRdb's table, derived via immunoSEQ multiplex PCR, lists solely in-frame clones and lacks some. The sample has 150,000 or so clones; about 90% are singletons. This sample comprised peripheral blood, obtained 28 days after the second AZD1222 dose. The source of these receptors is an adult who received the AZD1222 COVID-19 vaccine.

The chain uses TRBV18 and TRBJ2-1, with 10 nucleotides matching TRBD2. The junction had 8 bases not matched to a gene; V was cut back by 5 bases and J by 7 bases. The CDR3 length is 15 residues. CDR1 and CDR2 (germline): KGHSH, LQKENI. The CDR3 is CASSELAGKGNEQFF. The CDR3 coding sequence is TGTGCCAGCTCAGAACTAGCGGGAAAGGGGAATGAGCAGTTCTTC.

This chain joins TRBV18 and TRBJ2-7, with 8 bases fitting TRBD1. Germline V gives CDR1 KGHSH, CDR2 LQKENI. The junction had 6 bases not matched to a gene; V was cut back by 3 bases and J by 2 bases. The length of the CDR3 is 15 residues. This CDR3 is CASSPQGTGAYEQYF. In nucleotides, the CDR3 is TGTGCCAGCTCACCTCAGGGGACAGGAGCCTACGAGCAGTACTTC.

The genes are TRBV19 and TRBJ1-6; a possible D gene is TRBD1 (6 bases). The CDR3 spans 13 residues. V lost 10 bases, J lost 7 bases, and 14 bases lay in between. Germline V gives CDR1 LNHDA, CDR2 SQIVND (reference sequence). This CDR3 reads CATRGAGNSPLHF. CDR3 DNA: TGTGCCACCAGGGGTGCAGGGAATTCACCCCTCCACTTT.

Points on this clone: An end of the junction differs from the germline gene, which may be a read error. The J gene is TRBJ2-1, the V gene TRBV6-2 or TRBV6-3; 9 nucleotides match TRBD2. Per the germline V gene, CDR1 is MNHEY and CDR2 is SVGEGT. The CDR3 spans 13 residues. The CDR3 region is CASSRRSGSALLF. In DNA form, the CDR3 reads TGTGCCAGCAGTCGACGTAGCGGGAGCGCACTCCTCTTC.

The chain carries TRBV9 and TRBJ1-2; perhaps TRBD1 as D (5 bases). The length of the CDR3 is 19 residues. Per germline, CDR1 SGDLS and CDR2 YYNGEE. V was trimmed by 1 base and J by 0 bases, leaving 22 bases between them. Written as DNA, the CDR3 is TGTGCCAGCAGCGTATTTGACCAGCAGTTGGGGCAAGCTAACTATGGCTACACCTTC. It is translated as CASSVFDQQLGQANYGYTF.

The chain combines TRBV6-5 with TRBJ1-2; TRBD1 aligns across 7 bases. Germline V CDR1 and CDR2: MNHEY, SVGAGI. This CDR3 is 14 amino acids long. Trimming at V came to 6 bases and at J to 5 bases, leaving 9 bases not matched to a gene. CDR3 residues: CASRGGGQQYGYTF. The CDR3 bases are TGTGCCAGCAGAGGTGGGGGACAGCAATATGGCTACACCTTC.

The table lists this clone with a count of one. V gene TRBV10-3 combines with J gene TRBJ2-3; D is unresolved. The CDR3 runs 11 residues. Germline V gives CDR1 ENHRY, CDR2 SYGVKD. V was cut by 6 bases and J by 9 bases, with 10 bases left in between. The CDR3 nucleotides are TGTGCCATCAGCCAGGAAAGGACGCAGTATTTT. It is translated as CAISQERTQYF.

The chain has TRBV7-9 and TRBJ2-1; D may be TRBD2 (6 bases). Trimming pared 1 base from V and 7 bases from J, leaving 23 bases between. CDR3 length: 18 residues. CDR1 and CDR2 (germline): SEHNR, FQNEAQ (reference sequence). CDR3 bases: TGTGCCAGCAGCTTAGTTTCCGGGAGTACCAGAGGGAGAAATGAGCAGTTCTTC. Amino acid sequence: CASSLVSGSTRGRNEQFF.

The gene calls are TRBV5-8 and TRBJ1-3, with D maybe TRBD1 (6 bases). Germline CDR1 SGHTS, CDR2 YDEGEE. V lost 4 bases to trimming and J lost 0 bases, with 8 bases between them. This CDR3 has 14 residues. The CDR3 protein is CASSVGGSGNTIYF. CDR3 in DNA: TGTGCCAGCAGCGTAGGGGGCTCTGGAAACACCATATATTTT. Combining the CDR3 with reference TRBV5-8 and TRBJ1-3 gives the whole variable domain EAGVTQSPTHLIKTRGQQATLRCSPISGHTSVYWYQQALGLGLQFLLWYDEGEERNRGNFPPRFSGRQFPNYSSELNVNALELEDSALYLCASSVGGSGNTIYFGEGSWLTVV.

A remark on this clone: The same CDR3 can be traced to other DNA sequences in this sample. This chain connects TRBV28 to TRBJ1-5, with no clear D. Germline CDR1 reads MDHEN; CDR2 reads SYDVKM. The V end lost 1 base, the J end lost 4 bases, and 5 bases lay between the germline ends. The CDR3 consists of 13 residues. CDR3 protein: CASSLLGNQPQHF. The DNA for the CDR3 is TGTGCCAGCAGTTTATTGGGGAATCAGCCCCAGCATTTT.

This chain links TRBV7-2 with TRBJ2-1, with 14 positions matching TRBD2. V dropped 5 bases and J dropped 9; count of bases not matched to a gene: 6. CDR1 SGHTA and CDR2 FQGNSA come from the germline V gene. The CDR3 extends over 15 amino acids. CDR3 loop: CASSRGLAGDGEQFF. CDR3 DNA sequence: TGTGCCAGCAGCCGGGGACTAGCGGGAGACGGTGAGCAGTTCTTC.

The rearrangement links TRBV2 to TRBJ1-2; D is unclear. This CDR3 has 12 amino acids. CDR1 and CDR2 (germline): SNHLY, FYNNEI. Trimming stripped 4 bases from V and 6 bases from J, with 9 bases between. The CDR3 protein is CASSVSSNGYTF. The CDR3 nucleotides are TGTGCCAGCAGTGTGTCCTCCAATGGCTACACCTTC. The entire variable domain, with the rest obtained from reference TRBV2 and TRBJ1-2, is as follows: EPEVTQTPSHQVTQMGQEVILRCVPISNHLYFYWYRQILGQKVEFLVSFYNNEISEKSEIFDDQFSVERPDGSNFTLKIRSTKLEDSAMYFCASSVSSNGYTFGSGTRLTVV.

This CDR3 is CASSLATGQSSGNTIYF. The DNA for the CDR3 is TGCGCCAGCAGCTTGGCGACAGGACAAAGCTCTGGAAACACCATATATTTT. This rearrangement joins TRBV5-1 to TRBJ1-3; the D gene is possibly TRBD1 (6 bases). V was pared by 0 bases and J by 0 bases, with 13 bases between. Germline assignment: CDR1 SGHRS and CDR2 YFSETQ. This CDR3 has 17 amino acids.

The CDR3 nucleotides are TGTGCCAGCAGTTTATCCGGGAACTATGGCTACACCTTC. It translates to CASSLSGNYGYTF. The chain has TRBV27 and TRBJ1-2; D gene uncertain. Between the trimmed V and J ends, which lost 0 bases and 2 bases, there was a span of 4 bases. CDR3 length: 13 amino acids. CDR1 and CDR2 (germline): MNHEY, SMNVEV (reference sequence).

The chain employs TRBV11-2 and TRBJ2-5; D possibly matches TRBD1 or TRBD2 (5 bases each). This CDR3 region has 14 residues. V lost 5 bases, J lost 1 base, and 11 bases lay in between. Germline assignment: CDR1 SGHAT and CDR2 FQNNGV. In nucleotides, the CDR3 is TGTGCCAGCAGCCCGATGGGACGCCAAGAGACCCAGTACTTC. Residues: CASSPMGRQETQYF.

The rearrangement links TRBV5-1 to TRBJ2-5, with 7 bases identical to TRBD1. With V trimmed by 2 bases and J by 2 bases, 6 bases remained unmatched. The CDR3 sequence is 15 residues long. Germline V lookup: CDR1 SGHRS, CDR2 YFSETQ. CDR3 amino acids: CASSLQGWAQETQYF. The CDR3 coding sequence is TGCGCCAGCAGCTTACAGGGGTGGGCACAAGAGACCCAGTACTTC.